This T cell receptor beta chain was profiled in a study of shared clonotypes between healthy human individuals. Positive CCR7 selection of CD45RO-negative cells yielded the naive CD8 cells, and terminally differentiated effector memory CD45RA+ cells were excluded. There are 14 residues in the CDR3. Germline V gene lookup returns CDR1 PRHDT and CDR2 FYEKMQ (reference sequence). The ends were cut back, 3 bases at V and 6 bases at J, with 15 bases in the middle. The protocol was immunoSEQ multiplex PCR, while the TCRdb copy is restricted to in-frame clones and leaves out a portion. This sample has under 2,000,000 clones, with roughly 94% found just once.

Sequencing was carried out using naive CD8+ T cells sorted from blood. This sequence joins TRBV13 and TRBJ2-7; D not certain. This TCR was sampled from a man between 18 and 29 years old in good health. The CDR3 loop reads CASSFQIISLEQYF. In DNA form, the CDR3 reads TGTGCCAGCAGCTTCCAAATTATTAGTCTCGAGCAGTACTTC.